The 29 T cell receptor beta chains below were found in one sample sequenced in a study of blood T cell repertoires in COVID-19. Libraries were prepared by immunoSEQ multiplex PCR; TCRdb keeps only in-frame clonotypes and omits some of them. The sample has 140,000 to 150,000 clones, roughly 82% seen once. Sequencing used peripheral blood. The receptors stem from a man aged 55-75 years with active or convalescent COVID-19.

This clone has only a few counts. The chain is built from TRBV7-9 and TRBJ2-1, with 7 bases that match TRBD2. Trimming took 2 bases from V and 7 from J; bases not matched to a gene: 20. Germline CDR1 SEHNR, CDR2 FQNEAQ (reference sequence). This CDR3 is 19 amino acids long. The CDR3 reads CASSLRTGQSGKMSNEQFF. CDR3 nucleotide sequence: TGTGCCAGCAGCTTAAGGACGGGCCAGAGCGGGAAAATGTCGAATGAGCAGTTCTTC. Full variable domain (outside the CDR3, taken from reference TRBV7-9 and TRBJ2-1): DTGVSQNPRHKITKRGQNVTFRCDPISEHNRLYWYRQTLGQGPEFLTYFQNEAQLEKSRLLSDRFSAERPKGSFSTLEIQRTEQGDSAMYLCASSLRTGQSGKMSNEQFFGPGTRLTVL.

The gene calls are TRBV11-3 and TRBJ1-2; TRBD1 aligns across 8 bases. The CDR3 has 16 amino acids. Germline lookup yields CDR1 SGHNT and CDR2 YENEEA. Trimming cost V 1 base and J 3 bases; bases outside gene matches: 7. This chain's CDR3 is CASSLGGQVGDYGYTF. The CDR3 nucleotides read TGTGCCAGCAGCTTAGGGGGACAGGTTGGTGACTATGGCTACACCTTC.

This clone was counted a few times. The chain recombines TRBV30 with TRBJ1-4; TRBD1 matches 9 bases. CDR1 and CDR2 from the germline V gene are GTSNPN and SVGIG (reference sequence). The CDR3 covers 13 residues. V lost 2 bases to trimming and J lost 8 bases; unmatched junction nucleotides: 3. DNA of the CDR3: TGTGCCTGGAGTACACAGGGGGCGGAAAAACTGTTTTTT. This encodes CAWSTQGAEKLFF.

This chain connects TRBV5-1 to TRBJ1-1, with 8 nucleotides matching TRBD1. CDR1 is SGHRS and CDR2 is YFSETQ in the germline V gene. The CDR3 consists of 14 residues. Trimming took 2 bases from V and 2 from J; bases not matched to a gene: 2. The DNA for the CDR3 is TGCGCCAGCAGCTTCCAGGGGGCCAACACTGAAGCTTTCTTT. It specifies CASSFQGANTEAFF.

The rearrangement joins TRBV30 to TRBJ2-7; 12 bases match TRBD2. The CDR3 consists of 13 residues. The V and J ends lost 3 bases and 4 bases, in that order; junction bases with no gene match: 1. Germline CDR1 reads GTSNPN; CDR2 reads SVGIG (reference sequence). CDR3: CAWRTSGGYEQYF. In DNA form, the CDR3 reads TGTGCCTGGAGGACTAGCGGGGGTTACGAGCAGTACTTC.

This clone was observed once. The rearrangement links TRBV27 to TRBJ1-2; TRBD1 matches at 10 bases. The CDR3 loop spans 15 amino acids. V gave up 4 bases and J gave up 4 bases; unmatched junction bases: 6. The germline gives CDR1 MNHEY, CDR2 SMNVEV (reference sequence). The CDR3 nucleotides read TGTGCCAGCAGTTCCCGACAGGGGGCGATCTATGGCTACACCTTC. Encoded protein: CASSSRQGAIYGYTF.

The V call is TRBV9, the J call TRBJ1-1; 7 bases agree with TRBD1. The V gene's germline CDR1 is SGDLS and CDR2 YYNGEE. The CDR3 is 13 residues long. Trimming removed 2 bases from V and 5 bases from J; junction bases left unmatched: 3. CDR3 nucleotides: TGTGCCAGCAGCGTCACAGGGGTTACTGAAGCTTTCTTT. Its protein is CASSVTGVTEAFF.

CDR3: CASNPMGDGELFF. The CDR3 coding sequence is TGTGCCAGCAACCCAATGGGCGACGGGGAGCTGTTTTTT. The chain is built from TRBV7-2 and TRBJ2-2; D unresolved. The CDR3 length is 13 residues. CDR1 and CDR2 (germline): SGHTA, FQGNSA. Trimming pared 7 bases from V and 7 bases from J, leaving 13 bases between.

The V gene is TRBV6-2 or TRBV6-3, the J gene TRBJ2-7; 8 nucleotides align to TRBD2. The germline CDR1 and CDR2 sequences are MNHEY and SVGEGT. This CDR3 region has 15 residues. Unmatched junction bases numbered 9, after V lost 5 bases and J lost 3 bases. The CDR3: CASSPIRAGGYEQYV. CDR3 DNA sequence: TGTGCCAGCAGTCCGATTCGGGCGGGAGGCTACGAGCAGTACGTC.

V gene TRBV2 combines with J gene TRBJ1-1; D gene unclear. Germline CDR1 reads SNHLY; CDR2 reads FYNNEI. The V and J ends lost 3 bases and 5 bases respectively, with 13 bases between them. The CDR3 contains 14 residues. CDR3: CASSDAGRRTEAFF. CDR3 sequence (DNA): TGTGCCAGCAGTGATGCCGGCCGGCGGACTGAAGCTTTCTTT.

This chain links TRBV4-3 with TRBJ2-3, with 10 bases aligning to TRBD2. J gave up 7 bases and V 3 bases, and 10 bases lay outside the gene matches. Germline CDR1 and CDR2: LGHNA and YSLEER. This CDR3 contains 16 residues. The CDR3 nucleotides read TGCGCCAGCAGCCATATTGGACTAGCGGACGGGAATACGCAGTATTTT. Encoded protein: CASSHIGLADGNTQYF.

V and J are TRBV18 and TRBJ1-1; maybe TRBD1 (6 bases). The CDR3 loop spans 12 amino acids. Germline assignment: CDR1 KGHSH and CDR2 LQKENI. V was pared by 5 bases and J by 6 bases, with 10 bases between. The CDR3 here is CASSANRAEAFF. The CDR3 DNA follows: TGTGCCAGCTCAGCAAACAGGGCTGAAGCTTTCTTT.

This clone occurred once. The CDR3 protein is CASRQSTNEKLFF. CDR3 nucleotides: TGTGCCAGTAGACAGTCAACTAATGAAAAACTGTTTTTT. This chain uses TRBV19 with TRBJ1-4; no clear D gene. This CDR3 contains 13 residues. Trimming removed 6 bases from V and 0 bases from J, with 5 bases in between. Germline CDR1 and CDR2: LNHDA and SQIVND (reference sequence).

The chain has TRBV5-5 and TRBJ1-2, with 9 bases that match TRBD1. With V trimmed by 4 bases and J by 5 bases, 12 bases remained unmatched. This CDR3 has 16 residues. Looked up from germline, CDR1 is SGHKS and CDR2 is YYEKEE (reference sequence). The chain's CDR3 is CASSQGQGSTSYGYTF. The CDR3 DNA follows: TGTGCCAGCAGCCAAGGACAGGGGAGCACTTCGTATGGCTACACCTTC. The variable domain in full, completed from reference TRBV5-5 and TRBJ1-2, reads DAGVTQSPTHLIKTRGQQVTLRCSPISGHKSVSWYQQVLGQGPQFIFQYYEKEERGRGNFPDRFSARQFPNYSSELNVNALLLGDSALYLCASSQGQGSTSYGYTFGSGTRLTVV.

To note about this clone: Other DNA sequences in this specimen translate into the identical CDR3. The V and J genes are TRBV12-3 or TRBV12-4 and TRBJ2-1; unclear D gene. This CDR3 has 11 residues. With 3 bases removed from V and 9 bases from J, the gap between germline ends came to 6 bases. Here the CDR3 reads CASSLRGEQFF. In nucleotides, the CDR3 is TGTGCCAGCAGTTTGCGTGGTGAGCAGTTCTTC.

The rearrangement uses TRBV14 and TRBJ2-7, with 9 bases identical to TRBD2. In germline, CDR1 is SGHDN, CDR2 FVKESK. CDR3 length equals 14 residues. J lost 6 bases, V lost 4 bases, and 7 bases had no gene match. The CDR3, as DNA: TGTGCCAGCAGCCTGACGGGACTAGCAAGCGAGCAGTACGTC. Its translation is CASSLTGLASEQYV.

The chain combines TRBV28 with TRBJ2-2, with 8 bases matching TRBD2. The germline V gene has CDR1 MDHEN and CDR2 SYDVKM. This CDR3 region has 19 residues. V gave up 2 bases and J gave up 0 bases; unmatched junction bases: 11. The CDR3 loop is CASSLPAVGLVANTGELFF. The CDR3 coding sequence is TGTGCCAGCAGTTTACCCGCCGTGGGACTAGTCGCGAACACCGGGGAGCTGTTTTTT. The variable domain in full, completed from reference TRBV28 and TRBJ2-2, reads DVKVTQSSRYLVKRTGEKVFLECVQDMDHENMFWYRQDPGLGLRLIYFSYDVKMKEKGDIPEGYSVSREKKERFSLILESASTNQTSMYLCASSLPAVGLVANTGELFFGEGSRLTVL.

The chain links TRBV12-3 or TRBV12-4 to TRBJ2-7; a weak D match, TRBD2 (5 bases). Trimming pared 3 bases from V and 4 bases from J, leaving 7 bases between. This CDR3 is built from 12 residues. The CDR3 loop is CASSFGGYEQYV. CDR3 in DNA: TGTGCCAGCAGTTTTGGAGGATACGAGCAGTACGTC.

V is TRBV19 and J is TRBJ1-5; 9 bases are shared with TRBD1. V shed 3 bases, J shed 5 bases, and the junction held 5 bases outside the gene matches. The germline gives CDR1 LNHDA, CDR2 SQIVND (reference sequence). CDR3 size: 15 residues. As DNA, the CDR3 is TGTGCCAGTAGTATCACAGGGGGCAAACATCAGCCCCAGCATTTT. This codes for CASSITGGKHQPQHF. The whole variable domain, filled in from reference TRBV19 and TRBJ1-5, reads DGGITQSPKYLFRKEGQNVTLSCEQNLNHDAMYWYRQDPGQGLRLIYYSQIVNDFQKGDIAEGYSVSREKKESFPLTVTSAQKNPTAFYLCASSITGGKHQPQHFGDGTRLSIL.

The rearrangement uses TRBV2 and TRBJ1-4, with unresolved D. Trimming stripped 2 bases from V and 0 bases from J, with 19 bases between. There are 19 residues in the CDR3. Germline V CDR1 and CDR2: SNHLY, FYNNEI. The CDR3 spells CASSEYWQAKATTNEKLFF. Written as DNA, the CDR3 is TGTGCCAGCAGTGAATATTGGCAGGCAAAAGCTACAACTAATGAAAAACTGTTTTTT.

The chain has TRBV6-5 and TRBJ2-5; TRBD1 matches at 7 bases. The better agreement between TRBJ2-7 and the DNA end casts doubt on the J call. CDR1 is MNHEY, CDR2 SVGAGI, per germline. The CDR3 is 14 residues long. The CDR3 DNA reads TGTGCCAGCCCAGGGGGTGGGCTCGTCTACGAGCAGTACTTC. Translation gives CASPGGGLVYEQYF.

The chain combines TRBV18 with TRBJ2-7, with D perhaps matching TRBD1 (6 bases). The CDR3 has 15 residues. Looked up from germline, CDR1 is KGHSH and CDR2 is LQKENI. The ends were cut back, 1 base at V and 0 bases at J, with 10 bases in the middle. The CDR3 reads CASSPRQDSSYEQYF. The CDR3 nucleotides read TGTGCCAGCTCACCACGACAGGACAGCTCCTACGAGCAGTACTTC. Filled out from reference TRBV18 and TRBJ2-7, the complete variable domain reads NAGVMQNPRHLVRRRGQEARLRCSPMKGHSHVYWYRQLPEEGLKFMVYLQKENIIDESGMPKERFSAEFPKEGPSILRIQQVVRGDSAAYFCASSPRQDSSYEQYFGPGTRLTVT.

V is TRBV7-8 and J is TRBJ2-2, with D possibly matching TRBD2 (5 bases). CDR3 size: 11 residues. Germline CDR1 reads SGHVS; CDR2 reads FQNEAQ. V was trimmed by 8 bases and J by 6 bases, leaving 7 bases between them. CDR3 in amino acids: CASSRAGELFF. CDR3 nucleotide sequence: TGTGCCAGCTCGAGGGCCGGGGAGCTGTTTTTT.

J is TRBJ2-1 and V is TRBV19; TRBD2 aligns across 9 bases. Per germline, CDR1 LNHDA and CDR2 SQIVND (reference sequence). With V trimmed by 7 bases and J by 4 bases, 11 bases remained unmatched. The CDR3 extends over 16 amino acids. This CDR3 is CASTPVSGSAYNEQFF. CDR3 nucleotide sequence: TGTGCCAGTACCCCGGTTAGCGGGAGCGCGTACAATGAGCAGTTCTTC.

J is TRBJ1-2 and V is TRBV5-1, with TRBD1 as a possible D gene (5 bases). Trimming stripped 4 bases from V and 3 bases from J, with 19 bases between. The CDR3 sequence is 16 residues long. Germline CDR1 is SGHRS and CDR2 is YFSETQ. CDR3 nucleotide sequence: TGCGCCAGCAGCCTTCGTCTCGGGCAGGGTGACTATGGCTACACCTTC. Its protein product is CASSLRLGQGDYGYTF.

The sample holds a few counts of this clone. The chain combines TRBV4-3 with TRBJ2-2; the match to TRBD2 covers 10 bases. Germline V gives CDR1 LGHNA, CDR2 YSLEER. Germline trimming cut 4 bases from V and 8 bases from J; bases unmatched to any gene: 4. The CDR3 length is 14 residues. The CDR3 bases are TGCGCCAGCAGCCGGACTAGCGGTAATGGGGAGCTGTTTTTT. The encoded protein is CASSRTSGNGELFF.

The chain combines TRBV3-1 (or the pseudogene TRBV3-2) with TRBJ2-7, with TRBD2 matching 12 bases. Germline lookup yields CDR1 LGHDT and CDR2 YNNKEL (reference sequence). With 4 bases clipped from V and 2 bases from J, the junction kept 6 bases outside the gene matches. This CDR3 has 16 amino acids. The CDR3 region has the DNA TGTGCCAGCAGCCCGAGTCTAGCGGGAGGGCCCTACGAGCAGTACGTC. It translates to CASSPSLAGGPYEQYV.

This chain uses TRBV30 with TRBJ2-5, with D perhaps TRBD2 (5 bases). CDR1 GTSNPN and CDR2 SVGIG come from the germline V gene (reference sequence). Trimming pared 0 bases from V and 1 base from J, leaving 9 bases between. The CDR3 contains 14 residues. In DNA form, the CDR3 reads TGTGCCTGGAGTGTAGGGCTAGCCCAAGAGACCCAGTACTTC. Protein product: CAWSVGLAQETQYF.

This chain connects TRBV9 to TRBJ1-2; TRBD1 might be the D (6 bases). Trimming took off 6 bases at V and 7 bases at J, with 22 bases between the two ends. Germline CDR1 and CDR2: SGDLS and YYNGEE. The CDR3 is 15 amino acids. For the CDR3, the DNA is TGTGCCAGCACGCAGGGGTCCTCGCAATCCTTTGGCTACACCTTC. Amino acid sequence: CASTQGSSQSFGYTF.